The subject of this entry is one T cell receptor (beta chain). Antigen unknown. This sample was included in a study of shared clonotypes between healthy human individuals. The study's findings and limits: Naive subsets generally exceeded memory subsets in estimated richness. Among a handful of donors, about 4.6% of naive CD4 clonotypes were found in common.

The method was immunoSEQ multiplex PCR; TCRdb's version includes in-frame clones alone and lacks a portion of them. The sample contains approximately 1.5 million clones, 95% to 99% of which appear only once. The V gene lost 3 bases and the J gene lost 0 bases, with 8 bases spanning the gap. CDR3 length: 14 amino acids. From germline, CDR1 is MGHDK and CDR2 SYGVNS. The V and J genes are TRBV25-1 and TRBJ1-2; D not resolved. The receptor comes from a man between 25 and 39 years old in good health. Sequencing was performed on naive CD4+ T cells sorted from blood. Indicated subset: CD45RA+ positively selected. CDR3 DNA: TGTGCCAGCAGTGAGAATGGGGCTAACTATGGCTACACCTTC. Encoded protein: CASSENGANYGYTF.